These T cell receptor beta chains were read from a single sample in a study of T-cell reconstitution after alpha-beta-depleted transplantation in children. MiXCR, applied by TCRdb to the PCR reads, yields one record per CDR3 protein. Of some 300,000 distinct CDR3 sequences in the sample, 10% were seen once. Source: PBMCs, taken before TCRalphabeta/CD19-depleted stem cell transplant. The receptors shown here come from a boy less than two years old with acute myeloid leukemia, due to receive a stem cell transplant. Both conserved end residues are trimmed from each CDR3.

CDR3aa	v_gene
ASSLSGTGRYEQY	TRBV12-3/TRBV12-4
ASRPGRAYEQY	TRBV6-1
ASRELISGTYNEQF	TRBV10-2
ASAPKRRPGPNTGELF	TRBV3-1
ASSHKGFNQPQH	TRBV27
ASSSPGVGEKLF	TRBV27
ASSLGTPGDQF	TRBV7-2
ASSSAGTVGTGELF	TRBV12-3/TRBV12-4
SARDRSGYT	TRBV29-1
ASSSTEGWSNQPQH	TRBV28
ASSFYSDRGSYEQY	TRBV7-6
ASSLAGIGLETQY	TRBV28
ARGSGIPDEQY	TRBV5-2
ASSYLGGDQPQH	TRBV6-2/TRBV6-3
ASSFAGSWSSGNTIY	TRBV12-3/TRBV12-4
ASSLSPETQY	TRBV5-6
ASSYGVRGDYGYT	TRBV6-5
AISEKKLGPYNEQF	TRBV10-3
ASSTGQPANYEQY	TRBV7-2
AISESRLAEEQF	TRBV10-3
SASPGLAGKADTQY	TRBV20-1
ASSIPGRERKNIQY	TRBV21-1
ASSRTGDRASYEQY	TRBV5-1
AISQNTEAF	TRBV10-3
ASSYQGINQPQH	TRBV6-5
ASSAQGHTGELF	TRBV12-3/TRBV12-4
ASSKGPGGAQVHQPQH	TRBV21-1
SVESTGSSTDTQY	TRBV29-1
ASSPDSSYNEQF	TRBV7-3
ASSQGYGYT	TRBV12-3/TRBV12-4
ASSFTPTDTQY	TRBV12-3/TRBV12-4
ASSLAGRQFTDTQY	TRBV7-2
SVYRPAGSTDTQY	TRBV29-1
ASSPLRRGGTNTGELF	TRBV27
ASSPRERSYNEQF	TRBV14
ASSLGGLAGVEQY	TRBV12-3/TRBV12-4
ASSFEFNQPQH	TRBV28
ASSFVPGRATNEKLF	TRBV7-9
SVRGLAGSNEQF	TRBV20-1
ASSRTQPGLKKSGANVLT	TRBV12-3/TRBV12-4
ASSPLPDIQETQY	TRBV6-1
SVMVSYSYEQY	TRBV29-1
ASSPGLAGGNEQY	TRBV18
ASSQDWGGITYEQY	TRBV4-2
ASSQAGTSGGSEQY	TRBV3-1
ASSRLGGRTDTQY	TRBV7-9
ASSLSIPVGDTQY	TRBV5-1
ASSHGGTVTDTQY	TRBV25-1
ASSVGPGANSYNEQF	TRBV9
ASDSGVNTGELF	TRBV2
ASSPGVRENIQY	TRBV12-3/TRBV12-4
ASSLGSRPGAGANVLT	TRBV5-4
ASSRRSNQPQH	TRBV7-6
ASSPTGTSGIYEQY	TRBV18
ASEEDRGGYT	TRBV6-6